This T cell receptor (beta chain) was documented in a study of Ad26.COV2.S vaccination and SARS-CoV-2 variants. Study-wide background: Once or twice, 56 days apart, Ad26.COV2.S was delivered intramuscularly.

TCRdb keeps only in-frame clones here, not all; method: immunoSEQ multiplex PCR. The sample includes about 250,000 clones, roughly 86% of them seen just once. This CDR3 has 15 residues. The treatment here: about 20 received Ad26.COV2.S at low or high dose, single or two shots; about 5 received placebo; per-sample allocation not given. At day 63 after the first vaccine or placebo injection, samples were drawn. Boston hosted the donor, who was an adult aged 18-55 years. Expression of Wuhan-strain SARS-CoV-2 spike came from the Ad26 vector that formed the vaccine. This chain joins TRBV21-1 and TRBJ2-6; the table calls TRBD1, which could not be checked here. TRBV21-1 is labeled a pseudogene. The sequencing here drew on peripheral blood, taken in a trial of Ad26.COV2.S vaccine versus placebo. This clonotype was sampled from a person aged 18 to 65 who received the Ad26.COV2.S COVID-19 vaccine or a placebo. The CDR3 protein is CASSAWHSGANVLTF. The CDR3 nucleotides are TGTGCCAGCAGCGCCTGGCACTCTGGGGCCAACGTCCTGACTTTC.